This T cell receptor beta chain was found in a study of T cell clones after liver transplantation. General observations from the study: Post-transplant, graft-donor-reactive CD4 TCRbeta sequences in blood dropped significantly in 5 of 8 subjects.

Only in-frame clones appear in the TCRdb table, and some are missing; sequencing was by immunoSEQ multiplex PCR. The profile shows approximately 71,000 clones, about 92% of them singletons. The germline CDR1 and CDR2 sequences are LNHDA and SQIVND (reference sequence). J lost 0 bases, V lost 6 bases, and 7 bases had no gene match. The CDR3 has 16 residues. As to this clone: Its cognate antigen is unknown.

The clonotype originates from a human patient who received a liver transplant. Among the T cells, some may be from the graft donor. This sequence joins TRBV19 and TRBJ1-4; 7 nucleotides line up with TRBD1. The source material was CD4+ T cells from blood, sampled around 27 months after liver transplant. The CDR3 sequence: CASSLRQGSTNEKLFF. The CDR3 DNA sequence: TGTGCCAGTAGCCTCCGACAGGGCTCAACTAATGAAAAACTGTTTTTT.